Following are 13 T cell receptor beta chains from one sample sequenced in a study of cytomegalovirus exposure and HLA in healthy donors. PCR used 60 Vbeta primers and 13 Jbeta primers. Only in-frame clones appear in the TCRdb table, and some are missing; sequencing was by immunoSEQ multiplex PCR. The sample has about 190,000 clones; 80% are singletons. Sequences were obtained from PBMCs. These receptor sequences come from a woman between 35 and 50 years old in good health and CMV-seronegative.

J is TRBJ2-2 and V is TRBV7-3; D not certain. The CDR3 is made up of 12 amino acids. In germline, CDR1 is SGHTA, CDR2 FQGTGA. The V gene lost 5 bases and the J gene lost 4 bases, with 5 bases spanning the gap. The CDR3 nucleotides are TGTGCCAGCAGCACCAGCACCGGGGAGCTGTTTTTT. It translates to CASSTSTGELFF.

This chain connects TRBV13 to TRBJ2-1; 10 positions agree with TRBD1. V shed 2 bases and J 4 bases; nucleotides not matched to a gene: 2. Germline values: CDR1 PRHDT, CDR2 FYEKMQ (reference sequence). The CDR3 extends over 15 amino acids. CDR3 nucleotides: TGTGCCAGCAGCTTAACGGGACAGGGGTACAATGAGCAGTTCTTC. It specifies CASSLTGQGYNEQFF.

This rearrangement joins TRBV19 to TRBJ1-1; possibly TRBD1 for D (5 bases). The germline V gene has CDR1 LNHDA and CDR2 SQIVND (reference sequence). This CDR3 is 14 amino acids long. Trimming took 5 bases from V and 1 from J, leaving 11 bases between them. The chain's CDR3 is CASSVQTENTEAFF. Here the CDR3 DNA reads TGTGCCAGTAGTGTCCAGACAGAGAACACTGAAGCTTTCTTT.

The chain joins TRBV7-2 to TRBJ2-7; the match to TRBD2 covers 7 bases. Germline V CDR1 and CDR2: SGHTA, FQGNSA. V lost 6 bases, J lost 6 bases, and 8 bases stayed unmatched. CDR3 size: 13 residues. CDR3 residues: CASSLIGGGEQYV. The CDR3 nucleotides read TGTGCCAGCAGTTTAATTGGCGGGGGCGAGCAGTACGTC.

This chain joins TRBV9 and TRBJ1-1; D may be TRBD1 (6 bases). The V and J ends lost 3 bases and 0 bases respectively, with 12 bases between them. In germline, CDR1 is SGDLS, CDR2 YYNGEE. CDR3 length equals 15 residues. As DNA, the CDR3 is TGTGCCAGCAGCGCTGGTAGGGGGATGAACACTGAAGCTTTCTTT. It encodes CASSAGRGMNTEAFF.

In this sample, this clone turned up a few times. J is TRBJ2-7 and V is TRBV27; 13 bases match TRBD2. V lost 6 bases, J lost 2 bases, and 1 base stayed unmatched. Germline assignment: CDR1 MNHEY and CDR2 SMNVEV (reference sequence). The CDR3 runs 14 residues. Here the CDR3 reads CASRLAGGPYEQYF. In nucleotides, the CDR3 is TGTGCCAGCAGACTAGCGGGAGGGCCCTACGAGCAGTACTTC.

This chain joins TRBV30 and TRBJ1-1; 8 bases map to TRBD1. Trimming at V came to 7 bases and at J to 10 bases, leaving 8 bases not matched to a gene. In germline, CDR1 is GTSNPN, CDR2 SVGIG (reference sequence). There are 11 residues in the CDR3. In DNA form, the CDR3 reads TGTGCCTCAGGACAGGGAAGACTAGCTTTCTTT. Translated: CASGQGRLAFF. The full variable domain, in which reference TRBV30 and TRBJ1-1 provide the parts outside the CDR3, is SQTIHQWPATLVQPVGSPLSLECTVEGTSNPNLYWYRQAAGRGLQLLFYSVGIGQISSEVPQNLSASRPQDRQFILSSKKLLLSDSGFYLCASGQGRLAFFGQGTRLTVV.

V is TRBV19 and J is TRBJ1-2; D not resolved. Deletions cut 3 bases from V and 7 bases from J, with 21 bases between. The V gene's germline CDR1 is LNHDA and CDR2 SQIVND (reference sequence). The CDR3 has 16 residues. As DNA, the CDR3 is TGTGCCAGTAGTATGCACTACCTAAGTTCGGGATTTGGCTACACCTTC. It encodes CASSMHYLSSGFGYTF.

The CDR3 loop reads CASSLDRESGNTIYF. The CDR3 coding sequence is TGTGCCAGCAGCTTGGATCGGGAATCTGGAAACACCATATATTTT. The chain links TRBV5-4 to TRBJ1-3; no clear D gene. Trimming removed 0 bases from V and 1 base from J, with 8 bases in between. The CDR3 sequence is 15 residues long. Looked up from germline, CDR1 is SGHNT and CDR2 is YYREEE (reference sequence).

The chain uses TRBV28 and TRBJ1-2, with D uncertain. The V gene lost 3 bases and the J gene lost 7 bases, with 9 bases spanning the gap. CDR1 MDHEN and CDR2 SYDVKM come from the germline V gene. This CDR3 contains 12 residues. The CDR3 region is CASSFFPRGYTF. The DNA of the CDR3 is TGTGCCAGCAGTTTCTTCCCCCGTGGCTACACCTTC.

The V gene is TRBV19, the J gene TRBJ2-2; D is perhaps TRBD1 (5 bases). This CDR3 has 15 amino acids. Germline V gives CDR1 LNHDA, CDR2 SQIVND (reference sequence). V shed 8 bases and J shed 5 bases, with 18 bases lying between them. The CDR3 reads CASSNLDTITGELFF. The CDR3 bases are TGTGCCAGTTCCAACCTGGACACAATAACCGGGGAGCTGTTTTTT.

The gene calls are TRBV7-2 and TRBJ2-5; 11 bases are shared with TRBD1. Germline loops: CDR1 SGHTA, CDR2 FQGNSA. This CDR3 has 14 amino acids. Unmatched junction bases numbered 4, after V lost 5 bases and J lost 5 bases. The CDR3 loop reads CASSLDRGHETQYF. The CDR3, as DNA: TGTGCCAGCAGCCTGGACAGGGGGCACGAGACCCAGTACTTC.

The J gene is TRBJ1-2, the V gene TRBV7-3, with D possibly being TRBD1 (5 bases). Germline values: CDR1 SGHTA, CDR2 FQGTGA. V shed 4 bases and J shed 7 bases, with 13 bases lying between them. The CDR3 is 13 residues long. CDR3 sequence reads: CASSSTGGGGYTF. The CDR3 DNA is TGTGCCAGCAGCTCCACGGGCGGGGGTGGCTACACCTTC. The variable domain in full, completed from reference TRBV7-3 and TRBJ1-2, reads GAGVSQTPSNKVTEKGKYVELRCDPISGHTALYWYRQSLGQGPEFLIYFQGTGAADDSGLPNDRFFAVRPEGSVSTLKIQRTERGDSAVYLCASSSTGGGGYTFGSGTRLTVV.